The TCR beta chain described here comes from a study of T cells after yellow fever vaccination. About the study: Some fractions had low cell numbers, and these were prepared with SMART-Seq v4 Ultra Low Input. Findings and caveats of the study: Booster samples showed a return of most primary-vaccination clones (around 96% CD4, about 87% CD8).

V was trimmed by 1 base and J by 8 bases, leaving 12 bases between them. Per the germline V gene, CDR1 is SEHNR and CDR2 is FQNEAQ (reference sequence). CDR3 length: 14 residues. At least ten counts were recorded for this clonotype. Its antigen is still unknown. TCRdb re-called the 5' RACE reads with MiXCR, one entry per CDR3 protein. The table shows about 58,000 distinct CDR3 sequences, with approximately 7% occurring only once. This TCR came from a man aged 18 to 29 who received the YFV17D yellow fever vaccine. V is TRBV7-9 and J is TRBJ2-1; D gene uncertain. The sequences come from CD8+ T cells sorted from PBMCs, collected on the day of the first yellow fever vaccination. The CDR3 reads CASSLVVGRHEQFF. CDR3 in DNA: TGTGCCAGCAGCTTAGTAGTGGGCCGGCATGAGCAGTTCTTC.